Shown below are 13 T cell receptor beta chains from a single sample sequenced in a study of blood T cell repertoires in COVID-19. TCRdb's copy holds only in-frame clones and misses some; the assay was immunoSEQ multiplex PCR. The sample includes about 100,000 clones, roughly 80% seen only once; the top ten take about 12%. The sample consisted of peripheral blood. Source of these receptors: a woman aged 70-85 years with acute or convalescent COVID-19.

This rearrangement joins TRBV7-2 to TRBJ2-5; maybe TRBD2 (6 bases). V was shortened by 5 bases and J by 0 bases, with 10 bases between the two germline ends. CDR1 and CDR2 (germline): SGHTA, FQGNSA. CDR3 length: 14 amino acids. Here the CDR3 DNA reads TGTGCCAGCAGCCCCGGGGGTCACCAAGAGACCCAGTACTTC. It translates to CASSPGGHQETQYF. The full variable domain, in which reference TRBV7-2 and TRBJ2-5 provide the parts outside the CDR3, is GAGVSQSPSNKVTEKGKDVELRCDPISGHTALYWYRQSLGQGLEFLIYFQGNSAPDKSGLPSDRFSAERTGGSVSTLTIQRTQQEDSAVYLCASSPGGHQETQYFGPGTRLLVL.

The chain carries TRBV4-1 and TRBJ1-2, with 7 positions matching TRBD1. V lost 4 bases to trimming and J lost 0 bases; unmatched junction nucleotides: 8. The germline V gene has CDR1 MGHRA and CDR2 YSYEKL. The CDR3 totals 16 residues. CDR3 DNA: TGCGCCAGCAGCCGGCCTACAGGGGACACTAACTATGGCTACACCTTC. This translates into CASSRPTGDTNYGYTF.

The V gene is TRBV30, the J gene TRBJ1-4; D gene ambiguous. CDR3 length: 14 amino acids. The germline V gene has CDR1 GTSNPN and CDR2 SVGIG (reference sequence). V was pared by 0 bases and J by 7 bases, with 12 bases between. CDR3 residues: CAWSVYSAGEKLFF. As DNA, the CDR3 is TGTGCCTGGAGTGTATATTCAGCGGGTGAAAAACTGTTTTTT.

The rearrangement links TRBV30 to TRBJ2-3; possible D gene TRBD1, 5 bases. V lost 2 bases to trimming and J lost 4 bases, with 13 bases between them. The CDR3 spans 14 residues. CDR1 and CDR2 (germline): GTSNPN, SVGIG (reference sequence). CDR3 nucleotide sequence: TGTGCCTGGAGTAAGGGGCAAGGGGCAGATACGCAGTATTTT. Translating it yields CAWSKGQGADTQYF.

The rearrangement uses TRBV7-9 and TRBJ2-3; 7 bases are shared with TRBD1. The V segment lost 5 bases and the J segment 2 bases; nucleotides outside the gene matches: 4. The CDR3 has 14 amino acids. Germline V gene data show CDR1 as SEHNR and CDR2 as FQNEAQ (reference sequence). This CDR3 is CASSRDRHTDTQYF. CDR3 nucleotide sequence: TGTGCCAGCAGCCGGGACAGACACACAGATACGCAGTATTTT. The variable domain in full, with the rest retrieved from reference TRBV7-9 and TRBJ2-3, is DTGVSQNPRHKITKRGQNVTFRCDPISEHNRLYWYRQTLGQGPEFLTYFQNEAQLEKSRLLSDRFSAERPKGSFSTLEIQRTEQGDSAMYLCASSRDRHTDTQYFGPGTRLTVL.

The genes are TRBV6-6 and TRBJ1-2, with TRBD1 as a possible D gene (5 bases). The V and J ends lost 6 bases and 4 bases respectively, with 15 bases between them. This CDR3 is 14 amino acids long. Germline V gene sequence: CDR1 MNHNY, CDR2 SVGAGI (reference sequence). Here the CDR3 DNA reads TGTGCCAGCAGCCCGACAGTCAGCTTCTATGGCTACACCTTC. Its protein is CASSPTVSFYGYTF.

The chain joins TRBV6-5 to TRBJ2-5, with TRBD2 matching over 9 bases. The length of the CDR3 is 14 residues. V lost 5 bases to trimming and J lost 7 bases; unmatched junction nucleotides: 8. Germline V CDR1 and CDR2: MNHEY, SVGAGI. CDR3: CASSRLREGGTQYF. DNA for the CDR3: TGTGCCAGCAGTCGCCTGCGGGAGGGAGGGACCCAGTACTTC.

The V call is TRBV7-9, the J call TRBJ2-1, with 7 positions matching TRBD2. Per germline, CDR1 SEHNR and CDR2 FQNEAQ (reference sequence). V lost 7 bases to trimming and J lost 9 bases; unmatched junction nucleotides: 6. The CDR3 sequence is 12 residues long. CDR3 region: CASNPREAEQFF. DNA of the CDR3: TGTGCCAGCAACCCACGGGAGGCTGAGCAGTTCTTC.

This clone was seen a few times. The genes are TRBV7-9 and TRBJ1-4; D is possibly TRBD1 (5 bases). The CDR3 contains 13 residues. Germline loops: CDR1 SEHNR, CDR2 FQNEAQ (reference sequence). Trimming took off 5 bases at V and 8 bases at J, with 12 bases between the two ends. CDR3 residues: CASSAREGEKLFF. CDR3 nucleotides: TGTGCCAGCAGCGCAAGGGAGGGGGAAAAACTGTTTTTT.

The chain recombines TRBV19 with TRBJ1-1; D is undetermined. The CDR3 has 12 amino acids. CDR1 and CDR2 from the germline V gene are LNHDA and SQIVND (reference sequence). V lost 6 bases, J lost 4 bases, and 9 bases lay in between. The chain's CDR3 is CASRSQSTEAFF. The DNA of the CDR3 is TGTGCCAGTAGATCACAGAGCACTGAAGCTTTCTTT.

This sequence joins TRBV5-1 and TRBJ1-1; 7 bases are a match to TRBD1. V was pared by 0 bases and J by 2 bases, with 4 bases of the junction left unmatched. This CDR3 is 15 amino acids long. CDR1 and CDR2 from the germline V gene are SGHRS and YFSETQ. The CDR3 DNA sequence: TGCGCCAGCAGCTTGGGGGGGACAGAAAACACTGAAGCTTTCTTT. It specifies CASSLGGTENTEAFF.

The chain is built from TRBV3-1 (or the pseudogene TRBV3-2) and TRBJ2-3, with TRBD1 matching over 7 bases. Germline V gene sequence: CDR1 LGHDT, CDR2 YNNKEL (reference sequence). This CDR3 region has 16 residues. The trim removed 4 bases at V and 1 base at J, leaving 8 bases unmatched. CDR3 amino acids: CASSLTGQDGTDTQYF. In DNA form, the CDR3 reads TGTGCCAGCAGCCTAACAGGACAGGACGGCACAGATACGCAGTATTTT.

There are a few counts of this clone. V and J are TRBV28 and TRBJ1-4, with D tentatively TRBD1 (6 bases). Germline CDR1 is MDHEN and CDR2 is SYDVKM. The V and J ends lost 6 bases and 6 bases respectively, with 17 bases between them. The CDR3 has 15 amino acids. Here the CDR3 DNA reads TGTGCCAGCAGCCTCCCGGGACACATAGATGAAAAACTGTTTTTT. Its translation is CASSLPGHIDEKLFF.